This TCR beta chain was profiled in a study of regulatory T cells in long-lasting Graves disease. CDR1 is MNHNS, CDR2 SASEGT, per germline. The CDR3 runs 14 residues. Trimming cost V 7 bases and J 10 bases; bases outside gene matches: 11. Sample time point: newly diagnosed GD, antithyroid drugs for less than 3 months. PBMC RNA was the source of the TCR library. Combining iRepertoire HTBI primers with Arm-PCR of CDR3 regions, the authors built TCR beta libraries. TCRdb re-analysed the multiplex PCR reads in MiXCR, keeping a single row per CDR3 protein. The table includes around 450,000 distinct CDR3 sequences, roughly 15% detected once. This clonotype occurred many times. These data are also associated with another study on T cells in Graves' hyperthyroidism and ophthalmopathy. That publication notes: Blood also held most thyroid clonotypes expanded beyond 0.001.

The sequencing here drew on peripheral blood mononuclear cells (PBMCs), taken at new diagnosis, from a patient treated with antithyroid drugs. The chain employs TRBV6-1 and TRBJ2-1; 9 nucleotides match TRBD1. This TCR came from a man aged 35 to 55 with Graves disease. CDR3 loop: CASIDAGQGGEQFF. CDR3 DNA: TGTGCCAGCATCGACGCGGGACAGGGAGGCGAGCAGTTCTTC.